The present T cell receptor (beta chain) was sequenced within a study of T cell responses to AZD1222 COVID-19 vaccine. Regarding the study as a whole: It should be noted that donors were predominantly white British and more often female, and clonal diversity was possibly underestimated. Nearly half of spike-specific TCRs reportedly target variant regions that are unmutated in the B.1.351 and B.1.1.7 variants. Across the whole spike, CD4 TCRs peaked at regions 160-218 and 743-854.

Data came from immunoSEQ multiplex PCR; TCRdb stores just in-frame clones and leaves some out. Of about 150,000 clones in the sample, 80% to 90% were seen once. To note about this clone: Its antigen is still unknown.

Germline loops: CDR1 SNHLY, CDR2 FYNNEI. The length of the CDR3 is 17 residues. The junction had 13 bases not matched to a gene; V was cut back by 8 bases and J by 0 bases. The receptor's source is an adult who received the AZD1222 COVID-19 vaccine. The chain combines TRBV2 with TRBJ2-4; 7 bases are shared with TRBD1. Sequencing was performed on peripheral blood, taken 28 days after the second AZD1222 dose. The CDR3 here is CASFGVRTGLAKNIQYF. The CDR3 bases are TGTGCCAGCTTTGGGGTCAGGACAGGATTAGCCAAAAACATTCAGTACTTC.